This T cell receptor (beta chain) was recorded in a study of blood T cell repertoires in COVID-19. Across the study: Acute and convalescent COVID-19 specimens originated in the United States, Italy and Spain. T cells, B-cell-depleted T cells, or PBMCs provided the cDNA or gDNA that served as material.

Source study methods: Estimates of nucleated cell counts were drawn from the amplification of reference gene primers. Libraries were prepared by immunoSEQ multiplex PCR; TCRdb keeps only in-frame clonotypes and omits some of them. D and trimming were read from the DNA, whereas the V and J calls and clone size are those reported in that table. The sample comprises about 78,000 clones, about nine tenths of which are singletons, and approximately 1.8% rests with the top ten. This CDR3 is 12 amino acids long. The ends lost 4 bases at V and 8 bases at J; junction bases unmatched: 4. The germline CDR1 and CDR2 sequences are LGHDT and YNNKEL (reference sequence).

The sequenced sample consisted of peripheral blood. This receptor was obtained from a woman between 55 and 75 years old with acute or convalescent COVID-19. The chain uses TRBV3-1 (or the pseudogene TRBV3-2) and TRBJ1-2; 7 bases agree with TRBD1. The CDR3 coding sequence is TGTGCCAGCAGCCCACAGGGGACGGGCTACACCTTC. As protein: CASSPQGTGYTF.